This is a list of T cell receptor beta chains from one sample in a study of cytomegalovirus exposure and HLA in healthy donors. Clones were sequenced by immunoSEQ multiplex PCR, and TCRdb holds only the in-frame ones, with some missing. The table records 220,000 or so clones, around 75% of them present only once. Sequenced sample: PBMCs. The receptors come from a woman aged 25 to 45 in good health and CMV-seronegative. Each CDR3 is given with its conserved first and last residue. A D gene is named only where the DNA matches it firmly. Clone size, where shown, is once, few, many, or a class for clones that have expanded.

CATASGGPNTGELFF TGTGCCACCGCCTCTGGGGGCCCGAACACCGGGGAGCTGTTTTTT TRBV7-8 NA TRBJ2-2 NA
CASSFPGQGTNGYTF TGCGCCAGCAGCTTCCCGGGACAGGGTACCAATGGCTACACCTTC TRBV5-1 NA TRBJ1-2 TRBD1
CAISESTLNSREFF TGTGCCATCAGTGAGTCTACTCTAAACAGTCGAGAGTTCTTC TRBV10-3 NA TRBJ2-1 NA
CASSSQGGNTEAFF TGTGCCAGCAGCTCCCAGGGGGGGAACACTGAAGCTTTCTTT TRBV5-4 few TRBJ1-1 TRBD1
CASSFSGGETQYF TGTGCCAGCAGCTTTTCGGGGGGGGAGACCCAGTACTTC TRBV11-2 NA TRBJ2-5 TRBD2
CASTVSWNSPLHF TGTGCCAGTACCGTGAGCTGGAATTCACCCCTCCACTTT TRBV19 NA TRBJ1-6 NA
CASEAGGDQPQHF TGTGCCAGCGAAGCAGGGGGCGATCAGCCCCAGCATTTT TRBV19 NA TRBJ1-5 TRBD1
CASSNRDREAFF TGTGCCAGCAGTAACCGGGACAGGGAAGCTTTCTTT TRBV6-1 NA TRBJ1-1 TRBD1
CASSAGTGYGTEAFF TGTGCCAGCAGCGCCGGGACAGGGTACGGCACTGAAGCTTTCTTT TRBV7-6 NA TRBJ1-1 TRBD1
CDSRPIITMKLFF TGTGACAGCAGACCAATTATTACTATGAAACTGTTTTTT TRBV5-8 NA TRBJ1-4 NA
CASSQINGLAVLSSYNEQFF TGCGCCAGCAGCCAGATAAACGGACTAGCGGTTCTCAGCTCCTACAATGAGCAGTTCTTC TRBV4-1 NA TRBJ2-1 TRBD2
CASSVGAGSEAFF TGTGCCAGCAGCGTAGGGGCTGGGTCTGAAGCTTTCTTT TRBV9 few TRBJ1-1 NA
CASSSLVRSTSQPQHF TGCGCCAGCAGCTCCCTCGTTCGCTCAACTAGTCAGCCCCAGCATTTT TRBV5-1 NA TRBJ1-5 NA
CASLQGQGGSPLHF TGTGCCAGCCTACAAGGACAGGGAGGCTCACCCCTCCACTTT TRBV6-1 NA TRBJ1-6 TRBD1
CASRRDSDRLANYGYTF TGCGCCAGCAGAAGAGACTCCGACAGATTAGCTAACTATGGCTACACCTTC TRBV5-1 NA TRBJ1-2 NA
CAWSSVGLAGRGPFYEQYF TGTGCCTGGAGTTCGGTGGGACTAGCGGGCCGCGGGCCATTTTACGAGCAGTACTTC TRBV30 NA TRBJ2-7 TRBD2
CASSLALRQPQHF TGTGCCAGCAGCTTAGCTCTTCGTCAGCCCCAGCATTTT TRBV7-2 once TRBJ1-5 NA
CASSQRGPSTDTQYF TGTGCCAGCAGCCAACGGGGTCCTAGCACAGATACGCAGTATTTT TRBV5-4 few TRBJ2-3 NA
CASSLAGTYEQYF TGTGCCAGCAGTCTAGCGGGGACCTACGAGCAGTACTTC TRBV6-5 NA TRBJ2-7 TRBD2